This note documents a single TCR beta chain sequence. Its target is unknown. In the study's own analysis: ImmunoSEQ only sent back junction sequences with no quality scores, so filtering was done differently. TCRdb's copy holds only in-frame clones and misses some; the assay was immunoSEQ multiplex PCR. Clonal size and the V and J genes are those of that table, whereas D and trimming came from the DNA. The repertoire consists of around 350,000 clones, with more than 60% occurring once and the leading ten covering more than 9%. Adults of Caucasian background living in Nashville, Tennessee made up all donors. Naive CD45RA+ and memory CD45RA-negative subsets were split from CD4+ cells. This specimen belongs to a study of shared clonotypes between healthy human individuals. Between the trimmed V and J ends, which lost 2 bases and 0 bases, there was a span of 11 bases. From germline, CDR1 is KGHSH and CDR2 LQKENI. The CDR3 has 17 amino acids.

Study-level findings and limits: Clonotype sharing across a few donors was observed for around 5.1% of naive CD4 clonotypes.

Sequencing used memory CD4+ T cells sorted from blood. Described subset: CD45RA-negative fraction. V is TRBV18 and J is TRBJ1-6; tentative D call: TRBD1 (5 bases). The TCR sequence derives from a man aged 25 to 40 in good health. The DNA for the CDR3 is TGTGCCAGCTCACCAAAACAGGAGAGCTCCTATAATTCACCCCTCCACTTT. Translation gives CASSPKQESSYNSPLHF.